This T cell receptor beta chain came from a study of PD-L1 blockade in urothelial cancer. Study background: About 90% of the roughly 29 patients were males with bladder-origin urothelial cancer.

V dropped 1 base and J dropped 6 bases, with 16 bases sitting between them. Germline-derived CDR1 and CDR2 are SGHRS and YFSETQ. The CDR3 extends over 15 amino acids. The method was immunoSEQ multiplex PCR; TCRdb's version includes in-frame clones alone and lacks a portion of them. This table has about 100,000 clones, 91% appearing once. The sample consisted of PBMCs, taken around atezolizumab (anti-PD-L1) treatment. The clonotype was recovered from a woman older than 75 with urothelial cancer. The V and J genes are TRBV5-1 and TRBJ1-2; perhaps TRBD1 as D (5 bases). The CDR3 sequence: CASSLTVLGANGYTF. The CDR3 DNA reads TGCGCCAGCAGCTTGACAGTCCTTGGGGCGAATGGCTACACCTTC.